This T cell receptor beta chain appears in the sequencing data of a study of STAT3 mutations in large granular lymphocyte leukemia. Broader study findings: In T-cell large granular lymphocyte leukemia, about half of patients showed multiple immunodominant subclonotypes.

Points on this clone: As yet, its antigen is unknown.

Libraries were prepared by immunoSEQ multiplex PCR; TCRdb keeps only in-frame clonotypes and omits some of them. The sample shows 15,000 or so clones, around four fifths of them seen only once. Germline values: CDR1 GTSNPN, CDR2 SVGIG (reference sequence). The CDR3 loop spans 17 amino acids. The V gene lost 4 bases and the J gene lost 0 bases, with 19 bases spanning the gap. The specimen sequenced was peripheral blood mononuclear cells. V gene TRBV30 combines with J gene TRBJ1-5; tentative D call: TRBD1 (5 bases). The TCR comes from a man aged 50-60 years with T-cell large granular lymphocyte leukemia. Some clones in this sample may be carry-over from other donors' samples. CDR3: CAWTLGPTSVSNQPQHF. The CDR3 DNA sequence: TGTGCCTGGACACTGGGGCCTACCTCGGTTAGCAATCAGCCCCAGCATTTT. The entire variable domain, with the rest obtained from reference TRBV30 and TRBJ1-5, is as follows: SQTIHQWPATLVQPVGSPLSLECTVEGTSNPNLYWYRQAAGRGLQLLFYSVGIGQISSEVPQNLSASRPQDRQFILSSKKLLLSDSGFYLCAWTLGPTSVSNQPQHFGDGTRLSIL.